This record concerns one TCR beta chain sequence. Per the study methods: Estimation of nucleated cell counts was performed using reference gene primer amplification. The table came from immunoSEQ multiplex PCR; TCRdb's copy has only in-frame clones and leaves some out. V and J calls and clone size are given by that table; D and trimming were obtained from the DNA. Of fewer than 200,000 clones in the sample, roughly 80% are singletons; the top ten hold over 2%. Germline V gene data show CDR1 as MNHNS and CDR2 as SASEGT. The trim removed 1 base at V and 7 bases at J, leaving 3 bases unmatched. The CDR3 extends over 14 amino acids. The sample is drawn from a study of blood T cell repertoires in COVID-19.

This receptor was identified in a woman of 80 years or more with acute or convalescent COVID-19. The rearrangement uses TRBV6-1 and TRBJ1-5, with 8 bases lining up with TRBD1. The specimen was peripheral blood. CDR3 nucleotides: TGTGCCAGCAGTGAAGGCAGGGGGCGACAGCCCCAGCATTTT. Protein sequence: CASSEGRGRQPQHF.